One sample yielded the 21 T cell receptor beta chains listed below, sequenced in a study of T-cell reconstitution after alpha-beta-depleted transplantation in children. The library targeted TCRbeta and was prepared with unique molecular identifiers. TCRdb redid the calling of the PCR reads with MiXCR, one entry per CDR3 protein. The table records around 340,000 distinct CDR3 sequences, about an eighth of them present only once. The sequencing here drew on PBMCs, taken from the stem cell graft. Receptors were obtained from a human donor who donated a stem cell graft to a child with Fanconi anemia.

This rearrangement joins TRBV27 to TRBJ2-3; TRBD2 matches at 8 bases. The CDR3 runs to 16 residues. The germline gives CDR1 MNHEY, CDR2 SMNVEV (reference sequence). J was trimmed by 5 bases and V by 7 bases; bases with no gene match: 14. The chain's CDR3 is CASNLSGAPSLDTQYF. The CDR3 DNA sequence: TGTGCCAGCAACCTTAGCGGGGCGCCTTCACTAGATACGCAGTATTTT.

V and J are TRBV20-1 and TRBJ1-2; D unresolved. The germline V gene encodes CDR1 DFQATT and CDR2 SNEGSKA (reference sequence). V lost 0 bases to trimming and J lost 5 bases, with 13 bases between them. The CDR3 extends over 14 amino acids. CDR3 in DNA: TGCAGTGCTAGAGATCCGGGTCGTCGTTATGGCTACACCTTC. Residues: CSARDPGRRYGYTF.

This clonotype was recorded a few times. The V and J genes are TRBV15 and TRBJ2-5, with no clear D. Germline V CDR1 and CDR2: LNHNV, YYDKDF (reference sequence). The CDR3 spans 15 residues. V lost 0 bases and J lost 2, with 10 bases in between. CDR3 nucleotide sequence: TGTGCCACCAGCAGAGACCTTGCACTGCAAGAGACCCAGTACTTC. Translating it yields CATSRDLALQETQYF.

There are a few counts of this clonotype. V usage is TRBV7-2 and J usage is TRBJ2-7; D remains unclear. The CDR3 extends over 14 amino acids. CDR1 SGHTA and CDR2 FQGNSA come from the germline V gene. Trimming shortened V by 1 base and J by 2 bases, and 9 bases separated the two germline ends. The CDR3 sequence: CASSLGQFTYEQYF. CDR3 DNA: TGTGCCAGCAGCTTAGGCCAGTTTACCTACGAGCAGTACTTC.

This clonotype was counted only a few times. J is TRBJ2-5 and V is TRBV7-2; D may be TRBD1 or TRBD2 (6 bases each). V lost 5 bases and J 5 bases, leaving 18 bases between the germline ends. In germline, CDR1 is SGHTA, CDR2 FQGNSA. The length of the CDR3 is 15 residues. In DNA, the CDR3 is TGTGCCAGCAGCGGCCCACCAGGGGCGGGGGAGACCCAGTACTTC. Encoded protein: CASSGPPGAGETQYF.

The CDR3 sequence is CASSHRLQQGSRNTEAFF. CDR3 nucleotide sequence: TGTGCCAGCAGCCACCGCCTTCAACAGGGTTCGCGGAACACTGAAGCTTTCTTT. The V call is TRBV3-1, the J call TRBJ1-1; TRBD1 might be the D (6 bases). This CDR3 is 18 amino acids long. V dropped 3 bases and J dropped 1 base, with 21 bases sitting between them. Germline CDR1 reads LGHDT; CDR2 reads YNNKEL (reference sequence).

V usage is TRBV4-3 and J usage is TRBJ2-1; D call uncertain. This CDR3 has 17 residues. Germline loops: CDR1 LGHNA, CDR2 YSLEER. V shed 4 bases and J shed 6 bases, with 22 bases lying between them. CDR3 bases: TGCGCCAGCAGCCGCCCTTCCCTTGTAAGAACGGTCAATGAGCAGTTCTTC. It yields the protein CASSRPSLVRTVNEQFF.

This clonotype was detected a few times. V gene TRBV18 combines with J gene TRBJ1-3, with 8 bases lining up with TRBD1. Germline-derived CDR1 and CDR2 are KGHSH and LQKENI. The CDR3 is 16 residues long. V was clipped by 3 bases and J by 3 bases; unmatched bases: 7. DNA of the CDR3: TGTGCCAGCTCACCGACACGCAGGGGGCTTGGAAACACCATATATTTT. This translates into CASSPTRRGLGNTIYF.

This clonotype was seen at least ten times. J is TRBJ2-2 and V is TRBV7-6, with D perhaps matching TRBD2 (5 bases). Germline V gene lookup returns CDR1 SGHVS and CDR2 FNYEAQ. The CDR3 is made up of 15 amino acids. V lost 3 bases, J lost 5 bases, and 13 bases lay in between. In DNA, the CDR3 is TGTGCCAGCAGCTTGAGGCCGGGGTTTACCGGGGAGCTGTTTTTT. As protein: CASSLRPGFTGELFF. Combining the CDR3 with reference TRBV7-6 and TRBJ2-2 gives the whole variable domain GAGVSQSPRYKVTKRGQDVALRCDPISGHVSLYWYRQALGQGPEFLTYFNYEAQQDKSGLPNDRFSAERPEGSISTLTIQRTEQRDSAMYRCASSLRPGFTGELFFGEGSRLTVL.

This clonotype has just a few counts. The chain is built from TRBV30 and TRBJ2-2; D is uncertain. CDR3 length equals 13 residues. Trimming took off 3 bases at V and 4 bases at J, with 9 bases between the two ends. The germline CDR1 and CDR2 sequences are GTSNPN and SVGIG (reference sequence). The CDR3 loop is CAWSAISTGELFF. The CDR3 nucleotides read TGTGCCTGGAGCGCAATCTCCACCGGGGAGCTGTTTTTT.

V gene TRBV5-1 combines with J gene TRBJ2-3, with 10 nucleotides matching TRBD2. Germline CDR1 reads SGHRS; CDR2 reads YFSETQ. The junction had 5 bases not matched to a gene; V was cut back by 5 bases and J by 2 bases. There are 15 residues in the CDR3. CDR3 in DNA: TGCGCCAGCAGTTCCGGGACTAGCGCCACAGATACGCAGTATTTT. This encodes CASSSGTSATDTQYF.

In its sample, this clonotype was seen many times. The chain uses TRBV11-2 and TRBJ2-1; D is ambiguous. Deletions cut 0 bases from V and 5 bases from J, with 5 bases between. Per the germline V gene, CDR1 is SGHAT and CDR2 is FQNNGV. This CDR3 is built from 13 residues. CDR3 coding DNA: TGTGCCAGCAGCTTAGACAGGAACAATGAGCAGTTCTTC. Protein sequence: CASSLDRNNEQFF.

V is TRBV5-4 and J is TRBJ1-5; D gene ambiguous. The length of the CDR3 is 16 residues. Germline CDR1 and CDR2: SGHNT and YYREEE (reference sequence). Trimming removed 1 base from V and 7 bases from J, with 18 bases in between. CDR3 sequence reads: CASSLLPPSVRQPQHF. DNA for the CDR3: TGTGCCAGCAGCTTGTTGCCCCCCAGTGTCAGGCAGCCCCAGCATTTT.

Here the CDR3 DNA reads TGCGCCAGCAGCCAAGATTTACCGGGACTCATAGCGGATACGCAGTATTTT. Translating it yields CASSQDLPGLIADTQYF. The rearrangement links TRBV4-3 to TRBJ2-3; possible D gene TRBD2, 6 bases. The V gene lost 0 bases and the J gene lost 6 bases, with 19 bases spanning the gap. Germline V gene data show CDR1 as LGHNA and CDR2 as YSLEER. There are 17 residues in the CDR3.

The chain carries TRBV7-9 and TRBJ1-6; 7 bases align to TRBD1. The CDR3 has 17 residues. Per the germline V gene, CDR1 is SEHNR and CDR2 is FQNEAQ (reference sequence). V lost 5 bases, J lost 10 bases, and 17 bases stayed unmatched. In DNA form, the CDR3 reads TGTGCCAGCAGCATACACGACAGGGAGGGGGCCGGGTCACCCCTCCACTTT. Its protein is CASSIHDREGAGSPLHF.

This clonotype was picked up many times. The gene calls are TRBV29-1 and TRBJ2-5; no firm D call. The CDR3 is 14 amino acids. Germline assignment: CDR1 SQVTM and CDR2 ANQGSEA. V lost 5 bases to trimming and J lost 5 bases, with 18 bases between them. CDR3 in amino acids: CSVHDPWRTETQYF. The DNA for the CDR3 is TGCAGCGTTCACGACCCTTGGAGAACGGAGACCCAGTACTTC.

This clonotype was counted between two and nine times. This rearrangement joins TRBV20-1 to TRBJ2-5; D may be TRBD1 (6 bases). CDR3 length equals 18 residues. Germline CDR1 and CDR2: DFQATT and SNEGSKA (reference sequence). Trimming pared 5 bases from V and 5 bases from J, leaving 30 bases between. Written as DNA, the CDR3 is TGCAGTGCTCCCGAAATAGGGGAACACAGGGCGTTCGGTGAGACCCAGTACTTC. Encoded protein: CSAPEIGEHRAFGETQYF.

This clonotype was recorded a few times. The CDR3: CSVDTAYEQHV. For the CDR3, the DNA is TGCAGTGTTGACACTGCGTACGAGCAGCACGTC. The chain combines TRBV20-1 with TRBJ2-7; D unclear. Germline CDR1 is DFQATT and CDR2 is SNEGSKA (reference sequence). The CDR3 has 11 amino acids.

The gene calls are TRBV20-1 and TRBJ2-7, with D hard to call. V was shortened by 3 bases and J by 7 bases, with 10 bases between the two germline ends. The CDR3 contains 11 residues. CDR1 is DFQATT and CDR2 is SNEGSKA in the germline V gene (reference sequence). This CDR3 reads CSASNPIEQYF. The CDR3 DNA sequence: TGCAGTGCTAGTAACCCAATAGAGCAGTACTTC.

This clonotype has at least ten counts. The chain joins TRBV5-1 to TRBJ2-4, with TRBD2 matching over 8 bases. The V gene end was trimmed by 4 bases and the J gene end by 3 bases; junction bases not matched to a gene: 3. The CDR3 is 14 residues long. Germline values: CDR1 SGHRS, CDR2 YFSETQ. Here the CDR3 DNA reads TGCGCCAGCAGCGACGGGACTAGCAAAAACATTCAGTACTTC. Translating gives CASSDGTSKNIQYF.

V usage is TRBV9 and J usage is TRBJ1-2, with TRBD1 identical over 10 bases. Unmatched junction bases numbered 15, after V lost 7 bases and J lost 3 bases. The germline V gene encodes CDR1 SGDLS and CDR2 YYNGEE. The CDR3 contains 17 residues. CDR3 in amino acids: CASHPTDRGLDHYGYTF. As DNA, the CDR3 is TGTGCCAGCCATCCTACAGACAGGGGGCTAGATCACTATGGCTACACCTTC.